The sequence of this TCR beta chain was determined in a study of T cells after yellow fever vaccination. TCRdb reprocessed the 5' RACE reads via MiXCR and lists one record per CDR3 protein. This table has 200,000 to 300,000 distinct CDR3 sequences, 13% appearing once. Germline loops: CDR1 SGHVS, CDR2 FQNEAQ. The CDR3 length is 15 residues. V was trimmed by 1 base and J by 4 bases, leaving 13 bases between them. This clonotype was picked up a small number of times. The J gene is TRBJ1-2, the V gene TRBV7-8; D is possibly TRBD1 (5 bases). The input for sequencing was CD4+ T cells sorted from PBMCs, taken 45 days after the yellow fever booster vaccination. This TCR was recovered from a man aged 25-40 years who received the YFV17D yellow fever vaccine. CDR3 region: CASSLVDSPGYGYTF. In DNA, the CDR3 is TGTGCCAGCAGCTTAGTTGACAGCCCTGGCTATGGCTACACCTTC.